This TCR beta chain was sequenced in a study of graft-versus-host responses after intestinal transplantation. Study information: Anti-thymocyte globulin was used for induction in all recipients, who then took tacrolimus and steroids for roughly 3 years.

General study points: High graft-versus-host to host-versus-graft clonal ratios were found in allografts of patients who had graft-donor T cell macrochimerism.

Repertoires were generated with immunoSEQ multiplex PCR, while TCRdb's copy carries only in-frame clones and drops some. The table lists 50,000 to 55,000 clones, around 92% of them singletons. CDR1 and CDR2 from the germline V gene are SEHNR and FQNEAQ (reference sequence). The CDR3 extends over 15 amino acids. Trimming stripped 3 bases from V and 6 bases from J, with 15 bases between. This clone was recorded only once. The antigen is undetermined. This clonotype was obtained from a human donor who was the organ donor for an intestinal transplant. The source was unstimulated CD4+ T cells sorted from spleen or lymph node cells, collected before transplant. This chain links TRBV7-9 with TRBJ2-1; maybe TRBD2 (5 bases). In DNA form, the CDR3 reads TGTGCCAGCAGCTTGGGAGCGGCCGTGGGCAATGAGCAGTTCTTC. Protein: CASSLGAAVGNEQFF.